This TCR beta chain was documented in a study of molecular identifiers for immune sequencing clone quantification. Study-level points and caveats: Over 99% of effector molecules, but under 1% in naive cells, were held by clones with more than 20 RNA copies.

This clonotype was observed a few times. What it recognizes is unknown. The length of the CDR3 is 15 residues. The V segment lost 5 bases and the J segment 6 bases; nucleotides outside the gene matches: 6. Germline-derived CDR1 and CDR2 are MNHEY and SMNVEV (reference sequence). Between about 19,000 and 1,100,000 sorted cells, with 10%, 30% or 50% RNA, yielded naive CD8 libraries. Preparation of the bulk TCR libraries relied on previously described methods and listed TCR primers. TCRdb analysed the PCR reads with MiXCR anew, one entry per CDR3 protein. The profile covers 600,000 to 650,000 distinct CDR3 sequences, with just under 20% appearing a single time and about 0.9% taken by the ten largest.

The V gene is TRBV27, the J gene TRBJ2-7; 14 nucleotides align to TRBD2. Sequencing was carried out using naive CD8+ T cells from blood, with Jurkat cell RNA spiked in. This sample's subset: FACS-sorted CD8+CD4-CCR7+CD45RA+ naive T cells. This TCR derives from a human donor in good health. Some libraries in this study had Jurkat cell RNA spiked in. This CDR3 reads CASSQTSGRATEQYF. The CDR3 region has the DNA TGTGCCAGCAGTCAGACTAGCGGGAGGGCGACCGAGCAGTACTTC.